This T cell receptor (beta chain) emerged from a study of cytomegalovirus exposure and HLA in healthy donors. Study results and limitations: Later analysis suggested links between common viral pathogens and several top significant clusters. Altogether, some 170 TCR beta chains were recorded as cytomegalovirus-associated. Previous analysis showed most TCR beta V segments were productive about 90% or about 30% of the time.

With respect to this clone: Its antigen is as yet unknown.

CDR1 SEHNR and CDR2 FQNEAQ come from the germline V gene (reference sequence). V was trimmed by 3 bases and J by 2 bases, leaving 23 bases between them. The CDR3 consists of 19 residues. Primers included in the PCR were 60 Vbeta and 13 Jbeta primers. TCRdb's copy holds only in-frame clones and misses some; the assay was immunoSEQ multiplex PCR. Its listing shows 60,000 to 90,000 clones. The sample was PBMCs. This chain uses TRBV7-9 with TRBJ1-3, with D possibly matching TRBD1 (5 bases). This TCR came from a woman aged 40 to 50 in good health and CMV-seropositive. The CDR3 here is CASSFLAGGGRGTGNTIYF. CDR3 DNA sequence: TGTGCCAGCAGCTTCTTGGCAGGCGGGGGACGAGGCACTGGAAACACCATATATTTT.